This T cell receptor beta chain was recorded in a study of CD8+CD57+ T cells in acquired aplastic anemia. Study-wide context: DNA from sorted CD4+ and CD8+ cells averaged roughly 3.4 ug.

Genomic DNA provided the template from which TCR beta VDJ and CDR3 profiles were obtained. TCRdb reprocessed the reads with MiXCR, giving one entry per CDR3 protein. The table shows about 98,000 distinct CDR3 sequences, with roughly 70% occurring only once. Study findings and constraints: Patients shared some 30 CD8+ CDR3 sequences with controls.

A word on this clonotype: Its matching antigen is unknown.

CDR3 length equals 12 residues. The V gene's germline CDR1 is ENHRY and CDR2 SYGVKD. With 8 bases removed from V and 4 bases from J, the gap between germline ends came to 11 bases. The sequenced patients had an expansion of CD8+CD57+ cells seen by flow cytometry. Every patient presented with severe acquired aplastic anemia. The genes are TRBV10-3 and TRBJ1-1, with D perhaps TRBD1 (6 bases). This receptor was taken from a human donor with aplastic anemia. Sequenced: sorted CD4+, CD8+, or CD8+CD57+ T cells (not recorded which) from PBMCs. This CDR3 reads CAILGGGTEAFF. In DNA, the CDR3 is TGTGCCATCCTAGGAGGGGGCACTGAAGCTTTCTTT.